The rows below give T cell receptor beta chains drawn from one sample of a study of T-cell memory formation after mild COVID-19. TCRdb redid the calling of the 5' RACE reads with MiXCR, one entry per CDR3 protein. This sample has fewer than 400,000 distinct CDR3 sequences, with over 10% found just once. Material for sequencing was PBMCs or a T cell subset sorted from them (not recorded which). These receptors were collected from a man aged 18 to 30 who had mild COVID-19 (a few samples of this study predate the infection). Cell type and time point are not known. The CDR3 runs from the conserved cysteine through the conserved F or W. The order of the fields is clone size, V gene, D gene, CDR3 length, J gene, CDR3 protein, CDR3 DNA. A D gene is named only where the DNA matches it firmly. The size field is filled for only some rows; it gives once, few, many or a size class.

abundance: .
v_gene: TRBV18
d_gene: TRBD2
len: 16
j_gene: TRBJ2-3
CDR3aa: CASSPPSGGITDTQYF
CDR3nt: TGTGCCAGCTCACCGCCTAGCGGCGGGATCACAGATACGCAGTATTTT

abundance: many
v_gene: TRBV6-2/TRBV6-3
d_gene: TRBD1
len: 15
j_gene: TRBJ2-2
CDR3aa: CASSDRDRNTGELFF
CDR3nt: TGTGCCAGCAGCGATCGGGACAGGAACACCGGGGAGCTGTTTTTT

abundance: .
v_gene: TRBV12-3/TRBV12-4
d_gene: .
len: 13
j_gene: TRBJ2-6
CDR3aa: CASAGGGANVLTF
CDR3nt: TGTGCCAGCGCTGGCGGAGGGGCCAACGTCCTGACTTTC

abundance: .
v_gene: TRBV5-1
d_gene: TRBD2
len: 16
j_gene: TRBJ2-2
CDR3aa: CASSLTSGVVTGELFF
CDR3nt: TGCGCCAGCAGCTTGACTAGCGGGGTGGTCACCGGGGAGCTGTTTTTT

abundance: .
v_gene: TRBV6-2/TRBV6-3
d_gene: .
len: 13
j_gene: TRBJ1-5
CDR3aa: CASRDQGNQPQHF
CDR3nt: TGTGCCAGCAGGGATCAGGGGAATCAGCCCCAGCATTTT

abundance: few
v_gene: TRBV4-1
d_gene: TRBD1
len: 14
j_gene: TRBJ1-1
CDR3aa: CASSHFDRATEAFF
CDR3nt: TGCGCCAGCAGCCACTTTGACAGGGCCACTGAAGCTTTCTTT

abundance: .
v_gene: TRBV6-5
d_gene: .
len: 19
j_gene: TRBJ1-6
CDR3aa: CASSYSLAKGSSYNSPLHF
CDR3nt: TGTGCCAGCAGTTACTCACTGGCGAAGGGGAGCTCCTATAATTCACCCCTCCACTTT

abundance: .
v_gene: TRBV27
d_gene: .
len: 13
j_gene: TRBJ1-5
CDR3aa: CASRQGSGQPQHF
CDR3nt: TGTGCCAGCAGGCAAGGTTCGGGTCAGCCCCAGCATTTT

abundance: .
v_gene: TRBV12-3/TRBV12-4
d_gene: .
len: 12
j_gene: TRBJ2-7
CDR3aa: CASSSDNPEQYF
CDR3nt: TGTGCCAGCAGCAGTGACAACCCCGAGCAGTACTTC

abundance: few
v_gene: TRBV11-2
d_gene: .
len: 14
j_gene: TRBJ2-3
CDR3aa: CASSPGVLPDTQYF
CDR3nt: TGTGCCAGCAGCCCAGGGGTCTTGCCAGATACGCAGTATTTT

abundance: few
v_gene: TRBV20-1
d_gene: .
len: 13
j_gene: TRBJ2-1
CDR3aa: CSARYSSYNEQFF
CDR3nt: TGCAGCGCTCGATACTCTTCCTACAATGAGCAGTTCTTC

abundance: few
v_gene: TRBV14
d_gene: TRBD2
len: 17
j_gene: TRBJ2-1
CDR3aa: CASSQDHLAGGPGEQFF
CDR3nt: TGTGCCAGCAGCCAAGATCACCTAGCGGGGGGGCCAGGTGAGCAGTTCTTC

abundance: once
v_gene: TRBV3-1
d_gene: TRBD2
len: 17
j_gene: TRBJ2-1
CDR3aa: CASSLSGRGKFHNEQFF
CDR3nt: TGTGCCAGCAGCCTAAGTGGGCGGGGGAAATTCCACAATGAGCAGTTCTTC

abundance: .
v_gene: TRBV6-2/TRBV6-3
d_gene: .
len: 15
j_gene: TRBJ2-2
CDR3aa: CASSYPGLNTGELFF
CDR3nt: TGTGCCAGCAGTTACCCAGGGCTGAACACCGGGGAGCTGTTTTTT

abundance: .
v_gene: TRBV7-2
d_gene: TRBD2
len: 15
j_gene: TRBJ2-1
CDR3aa: CASSGRAGGPYEQFF
CDR3nt: TGTGCCAGCAGCGGACGGGCGGGGGGGCCGTATGAGCAGTTCTTC

abundance: few
v_gene: TRBV4-2
d_gene: .
len: 18
j_gene: TRBJ2-3
CDR3aa: CASSQVDGGAGVTDTQYF
CDR3nt: TGTGCCAGCAGCCAAGTTGATGGGGGGGCTGGGGTGACAGATACGCAGTATTTT

abundance: many
v_gene: TRBV7-2
d_gene: .
len: 13
j_gene: TRBJ1-2
CDR3aa: CASSPGQNYGYTF
CDR3nt: TGTGCCAGCAGCCCGGGACAAAACTATGGCTACACCTTC

abundance: .
v_gene: TRBV10-3
d_gene: .
len: 15
j_gene: TRBJ1-5
CDR3aa: CAISHSGEGNQPQHF
CDR3nt: TGTGCCATCAGCCACTCGGGAGAGGGCAATCAGCCCCAGCATTTT